This T cell receptor (beta chain) was sequenced during a study of blood T cell repertoires in COVID-19. Study background: PBMCs, B-cell-depleted T cells, or T cells provided the cDNA or gDNA that made up the material.

Germline CDR1 MNHNS, CDR2 SASEGT. The CDR3 has 16 amino acids. V lost 2 bases to trimming and J lost 7 bases, with 18 bases between them. The data were produced by immunoSEQ multiplex PCR, yet TCRdb's version contains in-frame clones alone and is incomplete. This table has about 670,000 clones, about nine tenths appearing once. The origin of this receptor is a woman younger than 35 with acute or convalescent COVID-19. The sequenced sample was peripheral blood. The V gene is TRBV6-1, the J gene TRBJ1-3; D perhaps matches TRBD1 (6 bases). The CDR3 reads CASSEWTAEIGNTIYF. The CDR3 coding sequence is TGTGCCAGCAGTGAATGGACAGCAGAAATAGGTAACACCATATATTTT.